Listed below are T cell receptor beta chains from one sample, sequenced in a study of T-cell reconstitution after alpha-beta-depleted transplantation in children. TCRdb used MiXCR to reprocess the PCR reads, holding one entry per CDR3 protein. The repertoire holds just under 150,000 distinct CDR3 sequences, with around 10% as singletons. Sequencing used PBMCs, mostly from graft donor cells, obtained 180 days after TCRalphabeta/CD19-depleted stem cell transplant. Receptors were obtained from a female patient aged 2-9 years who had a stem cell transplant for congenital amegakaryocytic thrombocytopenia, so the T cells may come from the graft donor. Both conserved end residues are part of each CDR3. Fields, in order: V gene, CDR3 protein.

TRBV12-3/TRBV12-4	CASSPGTGLHYGYTF
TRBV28	CASSATSGSGYEQYF
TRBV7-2	CASSQLAGKETQYF
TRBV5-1	CASSWTGGTNEKLFF
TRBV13	CASSLGVLNGQPQHF
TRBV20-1	CSPYEETQYF
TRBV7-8	CASSRRTSFKYNEQFF
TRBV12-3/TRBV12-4	CASSFRGLKTQYF
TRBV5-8	CASSLGRAWTKNIQYF
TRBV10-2	CAGYRGSPHTGELFF
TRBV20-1	CSARAPSYNEQFF
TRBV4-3	CASSQEPAISDEQFF
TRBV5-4	CASSLDGETQYF
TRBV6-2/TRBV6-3	CASSYLGPPRAGANVLTF
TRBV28	CASSTGTASNQPQHF
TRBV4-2	CAMGPGLASYEQYF
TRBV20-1	CQGIMNTEAFF
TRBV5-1	CASSFGVLSRETQYF
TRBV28	CASSSGPLNTGELFF
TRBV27	CASSSHSTGLGEQYF
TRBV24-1	CATSDPVTSYEQYF
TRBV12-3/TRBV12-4	CASSLRGTETQYF
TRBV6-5	CASSAPPPLSYEQYF
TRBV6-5	CASSYRLADVRHEQYF
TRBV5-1	CASSLAQGLNEQFF
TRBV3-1	CASSPTATNTGELFF
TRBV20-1	CSARDGGQYYGYTF
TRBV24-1	CATSDHPRGDADNEQFF
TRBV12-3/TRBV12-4	CASSLERGADTQYF
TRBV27	CASSLRGDGYGYTF
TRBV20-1	CSATLTGGGSYNEQFF
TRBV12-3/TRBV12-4	CASSQSSGNTIYF
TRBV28	CASSFWGSYQPQHF
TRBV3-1	CASSQDDAEQFF
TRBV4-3	CASSLAPGIPYNEQFF
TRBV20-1	CSARIADPSTDTQYF
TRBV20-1	CSARGLAGTDTQYF
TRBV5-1	CASSLEPRGVGDEQYF
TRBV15	CATRSYKGAGTGELFF
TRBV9	CASSVESGAGNTIYF
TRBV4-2	CASSPLMRETQYF
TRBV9	CASSTTGQNYGYTF
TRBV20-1	CSARRQGGYEQYF
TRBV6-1	CASSDGLLTGELFF
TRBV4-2	CASSQGGSTDTQYF
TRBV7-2	CASTGTGWAEAFF
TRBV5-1	CASSFPTEETQYF
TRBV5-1	CASSLEGISNTIYF
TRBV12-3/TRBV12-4	CASSPRSGRAGETQYF
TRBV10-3	CAITSGGAGETQYF
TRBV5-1	CASSLDGRNTGELFF
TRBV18	CASSPRTGGIGGSPLHF
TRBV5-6	CASSLVGNEKLFF